Shown below are 18 T cell receptor beta chains from a single sample sequenced in a study of regulatory T cells in long-lasting Graves disease. Assembly of TCR beta libraries relied on iRepertoire HTBI primers together with Arm-PCR of CDR3 regions. TCRdb fed the multiplex PCR reads into MiXCR, producing one record per CDR3 protein. The sample yields some 490,000 distinct CDR3 sequences, around 12% seen once. Regarding time point: newly diagnosed GD, antithyroid drugs for less than 3 months. From PBMCs, RNA was extracted and then used to make the TCR library. These data were also reused for a study on T cells in Graves' hyperthyroidism and ophthalmopathy.

The input for sequencing was peripheral blood mononuclear cells (PBMCs), taken at new diagnosis, from a patient treated with antithyroid drugs. Source of these receptors: a woman aged 25 to 39 with Graves disease.

This clonotype appeared many times. In DNA form, the CDR3 reads TGTGCCAGCAGTCCCCATAGTTTTTATGAACCCCTCCACTTT. This encodes CASSPHSFYEPLHF. The V and J genes are TRBV27 and TRBJ1-6; D is unresolved. The CDR3 length is 14 residues. Deletions cut 5 bases from V and 12 bases from J, with 17 bases between. Looked up from germline, CDR1 is MNHEY and CDR2 is SMNVEV (reference sequence).

This clonotype was counted at least ten times. The rearrangement joins TRBV6-1 to TRBJ1-2, with 7 nucleotides matching TRBD1. V was clipped by 6 bases and J by 4 bases; unmatched bases: 5. Germline V gene sequence: CDR1 MNHNS, CDR2 SASEGT. The CDR3 length is 13 residues. CDR3 protein: CASRPGQPYGYTF. As DNA, the CDR3 is TGTGCCAGCAGGCCGGGACAGCCCTATGGCTACACCTTC.

Ten or more counts support this clonotype. The chain carries TRBV5-1 and TRBJ2-1; TRBD2 might be the D (5 bases). There are 13 residues in the CDR3. Deletions cut 2 bases from V and 8 bases from J, with 11 bases between. CDR1 and CDR2 from the germline V gene are SGHRS and YFSETQ. CDR3 nucleotides: TGCGCCAGCAGCTTCCTAGTGGAGGATGAGCAGTTCTTC. This sequence encodes CASSFLVEDEQFF.

This clonotype was observed many times. The chain combines TRBV20-1 with TRBJ2-7, with a tentative D call TRBD2 (6 bases). This CDR3 is 15 amino acids long. Trimming stripped 5 bases from V and 1 base from J, with 18 bases between. Germline V gene sequence: CDR1 DFQATT, CDR2 SNEGSKA (reference sequence). CDR3 sequence: CSAATPGLGSYEQYF. For the CDR3, the DNA is TGCAGTGCTGCAACCCCGGGACTGGGATCCTACGAGCAGTACTTC.

This rearrangement joins TRBV7-2 to TRBJ1-4; D is perhaps TRBD1 (5 bases). Trimming cost V 5 bases and J 6 bases, with 13 bases left between them. Germline CDR1 and CDR2: SGHTA and FQGNSA. CDR3 size: 14 residues. The CDR3 is CASSRAGVYEKLFF. DNA of the CDR3: TGTGCCAGCAGCCGAGCGGGGGTTTATGAAAAACTGTTTTTT.

This chain joins TRBV2 and TRBJ2-1; TRBD2 matches 7 bases. CDR3 length equals 13 residues. V was clipped by 7 bases and J by 13 bases; unmatched bases: 13. Germline V CDR1 and CDR2: SNHLY, FYNNEI. CDR3 bases: TGTGCCAGCATGTCGGGGGGAGGGCCTTCACAGTTCTTC. As protein: CASMSGGGPSQFF.

At least ten counts were recorded for this clonotype. The chain joins TRBV28 to TRBJ1-5; 7 nucleotides match TRBD1. Germline V gives CDR1 MDHEN, CDR2 SYDVKM. This CDR3 comprises 16 residues. The V and J ends lost 4 bases and 1 base, in that order; junction bases with no gene match: 7. CDR3 sequence: CASSSPRGGSNQPQHF. For the CDR3, the DNA is TGTGCCAGCAGTTCCCCCAGGGGGGGGAGCAATCAGCCCCAGCATTTT.

This clonotype has a count of ten or more. This sequence joins TRBV7-3 and TRBJ2-1; 7 bases agree with TRBD2. The V segment lost 5 bases and the J segment 9 bases; nucleotides outside the gene matches: 7. Germline values: CDR1 SGHTA, CDR2 FQGTGA. The CDR3 consists of 13 residues. This CDR3 reads CASSLDREGEQFF. The CDR3 coding sequence is TGTGCCAGCAGCCTAGATAGGGAGGGTGAGCAGTTCTTC.

The table lists this clonotype with many counts. The chain is built from TRBV11-2 and TRBJ2-7, with 7 bases matching TRBD2. After removal of 5 bases from V and 3 bases from J, the junction contained 13 bases not matched to a gene. The CDR3 loop spans 16 amino acids. The germline CDR1 and CDR2 sequences are SGHAT and FQNNGV. This CDR3 reads CASSPPGRDYFYEQYF. In DNA, the CDR3 is TGTGCCAGCAGCCCTCCCGGGCGGGACTATTTCTACGAGCAGTACTTC.

This clonotype was observed at least ten times. This chain uses TRBV20-1 with TRBJ1-2; D is perhaps TRBD1 (5 bases). The CDR3 runs 13 residues. Germline-derived CDR1 and CDR2 are DFQATT and SNEGSKA (reference sequence). The CDR3 sequence: CSLTGIANYGYTF. The CDR3 DNA sequence: TGCAGCCTTACAGGAATAGCTAACTATGGCTACACCTTC.

The chain couples TRBV7-9 to TRBJ2-1, with TRBD2 matching over 9 bases. CDR3 length equals 15 residues. The V gene end was trimmed by 2 bases and the J gene end by 8 bases; junction bases not matched to a gene: 7. CDR1 SEHNR and CDR2 FQNEAQ come from the germline V gene (reference sequence). Here the CDR3 DNA reads TGTGCCAGCAGCTTATTGGCTAGCGGGATCTATGAGCAGTTCTTC. Protein sequence: CASSLLASGIYEQFF.

Ten or more counts support this clonotype. The genes are TRBV27 and TRBJ2-1; no reliable D call. Germline V gene sequence: CDR1 MNHEY, CDR2 SMNVEV (reference sequence). This CDR3 comprises 12 residues. Trimming shortened V by 5 bases and J by 5 bases, and 7 bases separated the two germline ends. CDR3 amino acids: CASSRQNNEQFF. DNA for the CDR3: TGTGCCAGCAGTAGACAAAACAATGAGCAGTTCTTC.

This clonotype was seen a handful of times. This chain uses TRBV5-8 with TRBJ2-6, with TRBD1 identical over 9 bases. The CDR3 is made up of 22 amino acids. Germline assignment: CDR1 SGHTS and CDR2 YDEGEE. After removal of 4 bases from V and 2 bases from J, the junction contained 22 bases not matched to a gene. In DNA form, the CDR3 reads TGTGCCAGCAGCCAATTCACCGGACAGGGGAGATGGCGGGGAACTGGGGCCAACGTCCTGACTTTC. Its translation is CASSQFTGQGRWRGTGANVLTF.

The chain joins TRBV28 to TRBJ1-2; tentatively, D is TRBD1 (6 bases). The CDR3 runs 15 residues. The V gene's germline CDR1 is MDHEN and CDR2 SYDVKM. Trimming removed 4 bases from V and 4 bases from J, with 16 bases in between. CDR3 nucleotide sequence: TGTGCCAGCAGTTCGCGGGGGGGGCGAGTCTATGGCTACACCTTC. It specifies CASSSRGGRVYGYTF.

This clonotype has ten or more counts. V usage is TRBV7-8 and J usage is TRBJ2-1; 8 nucleotides agree with TRBD2. Germline CDR1 is SGHVS and CDR2 is FQNEAQ. CDR3 length: 16 amino acids. V shed 1 base, J shed 1 base, and the junction held 3 bases outside the gene matches. Here the CDR3 reads CASSLDRLASYNEQFF. CDR3 coding DNA: TGTGCCAGCAGCTTAGATCGACTAGCGTCCTACAATGAGCAGTTCTTC.

This clonotype was detected many times. The rearrangement joins TRBV11-3 to TRBJ2-1; 8 nucleotides match TRBD2. This CDR3 comprises 18 residues. CDR1 SGHNT and CDR2 YENEEA come from the germline V gene. V shed 5 bases, J shed 0 bases, and the junction held 12 bases outside the gene matches. CDR3 sequence reads: CASSPRPAAGGSYNEQFF. CDR3 in DNA: TGTGCCAGCAGCCCCCGCCCGGCGGCGGGAGGCTCCTACAATGAGCAGTTCTTC.

This clonotype was seen at least ten times. The CDR3 here is CASSLRYLYEQYF. The DNA of the CDR3 is TGTGCCAGTAGTCTGCGTTATCTCTACGAGCAGTACTTC. The rearrangement joins TRBV19 to TRBJ2-7; no definite D call. Germline CDR1 and CDR2: LNHDA and SQIVND (reference sequence). The CDR3 contains 13 residues. V lost 5 bases to trimming and J lost 3 bases, with 11 bases between them.

At least ten counts were recorded for this clonotype. V and J are TRBV11-3 and TRBJ2-1, with 8 bases lining up with TRBD1. The V and J ends lost 5 bases and 6 bases, in that order; junction bases with no gene match: 6. The length of the CDR3 is 14 residues. CDR1 is SGHNT and CDR2 is YENEEA in the germline V gene. In DNA, the CDR3 is TGTGCCAGCAGCACACGGACAGGGTTCAATGAGCAGTTCTTC. Translated, it gives CASSTRTGFNEQFF.